The rows below give T cell receptor beta chains drawn from one sample of a study of tumor-infiltrating lymphocytes in localized non-small cell lung cancer. Assay: immunoSEQ multiplex PCR; the TCRdb copy retains only in-frame clones and omits some. The sample carries roughly 9,200 clones, 81% recorded once. The sequenced material came from uninvolved lung tissue not adjacent to the tumor. These receptors originate from a human donor with non-small cell lung cancer. Each CDR3 is given with its conserved first and last residue. A D gene is named only where the DNA matches it firmly. The size entry is marked missing in some rows and otherwise reads once, few, many or a size class.

size,J,D,V,CDR3,DNA
.,TRBJ1-1,TRBD1,TRBV5-1,CASSATPRGVNTEAFF,TGCGCCAGCAGCGCCACCCCCAGGGGGGTGAACACTGAAGCTTTCTTT
.,TRBJ2-3,.,TRBV5-1,CASSLNAYTDTQYF,TGCGCCAGCAGCTTGAATGCTTACACAGATACGCAGTATTTT
.,TRBJ1-1,.,TRBV30,CAWTLRDLNTEAFF,TGTGCCTGGACCCTCCGGGACTTGAACACTGAAGCTTTCTTT
once,TRBJ1-1,.,TRBV9,CASTRTIAMNTEAFF,TGTGCCAGCACCCGGACAATCGCTATGAACACTGAAGCTTTCTTT
.,TRBJ2-7,.,TRBV18,CASSPDGLEQYF,TGTGCCAGCTCACCAGACGGTCTGGAGCAGTACTTC
.,TRBJ2-1,.,TRBV5-1,CASRMGERYNEQFF,TGCGCCAGTCGGATGGGGGAAAGATACAATGAGCAGTTCTTC
.,TRBJ1-2,.,TRBV7-2,CASSLTRRDTHYGYTF,TGTGCCAGCAGCTTAACCCGACGGGACACTCACTATGGCTACACCTTC
.,TRBJ2-1,.,TRBV7-2,CATQPNEQFF,TGTGCCACGCAGCCAAATGAGCAGTTCTTC
.,TRBJ1-2,.,TRBV10-3,CAISGGYGYTF,TGTGCCATCAGTGGGGGGTATGGCTACACCTTC
once,TRBJ1-5,.,TRBV6-1,CASSEVGGGGSNQPQHF,TGTGCCAGCAGTGAAGTTGGAGGGGGAGGTAGCAATCAGCCCCAGCATTTT
.,TRBJ2-1,TRBD1,TRBV6-6,CASSPDGTGSNEQFF,TGTGCCAGCAGCCCCGATGGGACAGGCTCCAATGAGCAGTTCTTC
few,TRBJ1-1,.,TRBV11-2,CASSLDPGTTEAFF,TGTGCCAGCAGCTTAGATCCGGGGACCACTGAAGCTTTCTTT
.,TRBJ2-5,.,TRBV7-9,CASSPTWSGGASRTQYF,TGTGCCAGCAGCCCAACATGGAGCGGCGGCGCTTCGCGGACCCAGTACTTC
.,TRBJ2-3,TRBD1,TRBV18,CASSEQGASTDTQYF,TGTGCCAGCTCAGAACAGGGGGCTAGCACAGATACGCAGTATTTT
once,TRBJ2-5,.,TRBV7-9,CASSFSFRTVALKGETQYF,TGTGCCAGCAGCTTTAGTTTTAGGACGGTAGCGTTAAAAGGAGAGACCCAGTACTTC
once,TRBJ2-2,TRBD1,TRBV2,CASSAPGQGANTGELFF,TGTGCCAGCAGTGCCCCAGGACAGGGAGCGAACACCGGGGAGCTGTTTTTT
.,TRBJ1-5,.,TRBV7-9,CASSLDTSYSNQPQHF,TGTGCCAGCAGCTTAGACACCTCTTATAGCAATCAGCCCCAGCATTTT